This TCR beta chain was identified in a study of CD8+CD57+ T cells in acquired aplastic anemia. Study summary: The study obtained an average of 3.2 ug of DNA from sorted CD4+ and CD8+ cells. For CD4+ cells, healthy donors had an average of about 10 million reads.

Overall study findings and caveats: The study found no significant CD8+ Simpson's diversity difference between patients and controls.

Genomic DNA, the template, was used for profiling of the TCR beta VDJ and CDR3. TCRdb ran MiXCR on the reads and lists one entry per CDR3 protein. The table shows 50,000 to 65,000 distinct CDR3 sequences, with about 54% occurring only once. Comments on this clonotype: Its antigen is undetermined.

Germline V gene lookup returns CDR1 DFQATT and CDR2 SNEGSKA (reference sequence). This CDR3 has 18 residues. The sample consisted of sorted CD4+, CD8+, or CD8+CD57+ T cells (not recorded which) from PBMCs. This TCR came from a human donor in good health, serving as a control. The rearrangement links TRBV20-1 to TRBJ1-1, with 8 bases fitting TRBD1. This CDR3 reads CTPGTGGPLKTMNTEAFF. The DNA for the CDR3 is TGCACCCCGGGGACAGGTGGACCGTTAAAAACCATGAACACTGAAGCTTTCTTT.